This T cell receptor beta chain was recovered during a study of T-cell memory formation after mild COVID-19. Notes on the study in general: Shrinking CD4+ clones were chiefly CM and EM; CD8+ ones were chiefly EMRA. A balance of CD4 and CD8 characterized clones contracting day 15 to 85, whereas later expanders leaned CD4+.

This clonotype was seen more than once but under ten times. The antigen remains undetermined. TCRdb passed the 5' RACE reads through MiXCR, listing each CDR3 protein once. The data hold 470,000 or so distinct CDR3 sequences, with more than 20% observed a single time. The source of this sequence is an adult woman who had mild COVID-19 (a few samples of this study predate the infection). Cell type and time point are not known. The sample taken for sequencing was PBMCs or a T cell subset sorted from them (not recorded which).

DNA for the CDR3: TGTGCCAGCAGCCCACGGGGGGCCACTGAAGCTTTCTTT. This codes for CASSPRGATEAFF. The rearrangement uses TRBV7-8 and TRBJ1-1, with D possibly TRBD1 on 6 matching bases. Germline CDR1 SGHVS, CDR2 FQNEAQ. CDR3 length equals 13 residues. V dropped 5 bases and J dropped 4 bases, with 11 bases sitting between them.